This T cell receptor (beta chain) was sequenced in a study of T cells expressing NK-cell markers. Study overall: Obtained from sorted CD3+CD56+NKG2C+, CD3+CD56+NKG2C- and CD3+CD56-NKG2C+ T cells were the TCR beta repertoires.

Worth noting for this clonotype: The target antigen is unknown.

TCRdb re-called the 5' RACE reads and catalogs CDR3 proteins one per entry, DNA excluded. The listing records roughly 390,000 distinct CDR3 sequences. This CDR3 contains 16 residues. From germline, CDR1 is KGHDR and CDR2 SFDVKD. Regarding the study as a whole: These same clonotypes (in several donors) also led the CD3+CD56-NKG2C+ fraction.

This chain joins TRBV24-1 and TRBJ2-1; with no DNA, the TCRdb D assignment of TRBD1 cannot be verified. Sequencing used blood T cells: a sorted CD56 or NKG2C T cell subset, CD4+ or CD8+ T cells, or bulk PBMC T cells (not recorded which). The origin of this receptor is a woman in her 50s in good health. The chain's CDR3 is CATSDTRQGAINEQFF.